This TCR beta chain was sequenced in a study of T cell responses to AZD1222 COVID-19 vaccine. Concerning this clone: As yet, its antigen is unknown.

Study outcomes and limitations: Donor demographics were predominantly white British with a female majority; clonal diversity may be underestimated.

Second doses were pooled across both intervals (about 4 or about 12 weeks). Libraries were prepared by immunoSEQ multiplex PCR; TCRdb keeps only in-frame clonotypes and omits some of them. The data hold about 140,000 clones, with over 80% observed a single time. The J segment lost 5 bases and the V segment lost 5 bases, leaving 11 bases of the junction unmatched. CDR1 is SEHNR and CDR2 is FQNEAQ in the germline V gene (reference sequence). The CDR3 has 15 amino acids. The receptor comes from an adult who received the AZD1222 COVID-19 vaccine. The starting material was peripheral blood, obtained 28 days after the second AZD1222 dose. J is TRBJ2-7 and V is TRBV7-9; 8 bases are a match to TRBD1. As DNA, the CDR3 is TGTGCCAGCAGCCCGCGCGGAGGCAGGGGGCACGAGCAGTACTTC. Encoded protein: CASSPRGGRGHEQYF.